A single sample is the source of the 24 T cell receptor beta chains below, sequenced in a study of T cells in women clearing cervical HPV infection. Data came from immunoSEQ multiplex PCR; TCRdb stores just in-frame clones and leaves some out. Its table lists tens of thousands of clones. The sequenced sample was blood buffy coat. The receptor set was obtained from a woman aged 18-70 years with a cervical HPV16 infection that either progressed to CIN3+ or cleared (not recorded which).

Of note for this clone: The read terminates 3 residues ahead of where the CDR3 ends, so the germline J gene completes it. The genes are TRBV19 and TRBJ2-1, with 14 bases fitting TRBD2. Trimming removed 7 bases from V and 9 bases from J; junction bases left unmatched: 11. This CDR3 contains 16 residues. Germline V CDR1 and CDR2: LNHDA, SQIVND (reference sequence). Partial CDR3 DNA: TGTGCCAGTACCCGAGGCGGGACTAGCGGGGGTGGTGAG. It yields the protein CASTRGGTSGGGE. The entire CDR3 sequence reads CASTRGGTSGGGEQFF. The complete variable domain, with remaining parts taken from reference TRBV19 and TRBJ2-1, reads DGGITQSPKYLFRKEGQNVTLSCEQNLNHDAMYWYRQDPGQGLRLIYYSQIVNDFQKGDIAEGYSVSREKKESFPLTVTSAQKNPTAFYLCASTRGGTSGGGEQFFGPGTRLTVL.

Regarding this clone: Read coverage stops 3 residues before the CDR3 terminus; the germline J gene supplies the remainder. The chain carries TRBV19 and TRBJ2-1, with D possibly matching TRBD2 (6 bases). The CDR3 consists of 15 residues. V lost 4 bases, J lost 4 bases, and 14 bases lay in between. Germline CDR1 LNHDA, CDR2 SQIVND (reference sequence). The CDR3 spells CASSTRGGAYNEQFF. The CDR3 DNA, read in part, is TGTGCCAGTAGTACTAGGGGCGGGGCGTACAATGAG.

With respect to this clone: From the germline J gene comes the end of the CDR3, since the read stops 3 residues before it. The genes are TRBV6-1 and TRBJ2-1; TRBD1 is a possible D gene (6 bases). The length of the CDR3 is 15 residues. Trimming took 0 bases from V and 4 from J, leaving 10 bases between them. Germline CDR1 and CDR2: MNHNS and SASEGT. CDR3: CASSEAGQSYNEQFF. The CDR3 bases that were read are TGTGCCAGCAGTGAAGCGGGACAAAGTTACAATGAG.

Note on this clone: Read coverage stops 3 residues before the CDR3 terminus; the germline J gene supplies the remainder. The chain carries TRBV12-3 or TRBV12-4 and TRBJ2-1; 8 bases align to TRBD1. There are 14 residues in the CDR3. V dropped 5 bases and J dropped 6; count of bases not matched to a gene: 6. Incomplete CDR3 DNA: TGTGCCAGCAGTCCGCATGACAGGGGCAATGAG. Translated, it gives CASSPHDRGNE. The full CDR3 protein reads CASSPHDRGNEQFF.

With regard to this clone: The read is 3 residues too short to cover the CDR3 end, so that end is filled in from the germline J gene. The chain links TRBV5-1 to TRBJ1-2, with 9 positions matching TRBD1. V trimming: 1 base; J trimming: 5 bases; junction bases outside the gene matches: 9. Germline V lookup: CDR1 SGHRS, CDR2 YFSETQ. The CDR3 covers 16 residues. The CDR3 DNA, read in part, is TGCGCCAGCAGCTTGTGGGGGACAGGGTCAGGGTATGGC. Translation gives CASSLWGTGSGYG. The CDR3, in full, reads CASSLWGTGSGYGYTF.

With respect to this clone: The read is 3 residues too short to cover the CDR3 end, so that end is filled in from the germline J gene. J is TRBJ2-3 and V is TRBV12-5; D remains unclear. This CDR3 is 14 amino acids long. V dropped 1 base and J dropped 2 bases, with 7 bases sitting between them. CDR1 and CDR2 (germline): LGHNT, FRNRAP. This CDR3 reads CASGLGQVTDTQYF. Partial CDR3 DNA: TGTGCTAGTGGTTTGGGCCAGGTCACAGATACG.

Concerning this clone itself: The read gets to within 3 residues of the CDR3 end, and the germline J gene fills in the rest. V usage is TRBV23-1 and J usage is TRBJ2-7, with D maybe TRBD2 (5 bases). TRBV23-1 belongs to the ORF category, with a function that is uncertain. This CDR3 contains 12 residues. Trimming removed 2 bases at V and 4 bases at J, with 6 bases between. The sequenced part of the CDR3 DNA is TGCGCCAGCAGTCAAGGCGGGTACGAG. Amino acids: CASSQGGYE. The whole CDR3 sequence reads CASSQGGYEQYF.

A note on this clone: The read stops 3 residues short of the end of the CDR3; the missing end is completed from the germline J gene. The J gene is TRBJ2-5, the V gene TRBV5-4; 11 bases map to TRBD1. Germline V gives CDR1 SGHNT, CDR2 YYREEE (reference sequence). V trimming: 4 bases; J trimming: 5 bases; junction bases outside the gene matches: 4. The CDR3 is 14 residues long. CDR3 amino acids: CASSAGQGAETQYF. The CDR3 DNA, read in part, is TGTGCCAGCAGCGCCGGACAGGGGGCCGAGACC.

As concerns this clone: Coverage ceases 3 residues before the CDR3 finishes, and the germline J gene fills in the end. The gene calls are TRBV12-3 or TRBV12-4 and TRBJ1-2, with 9 nucleotides matching TRBD1. This CDR3 is 13 amino acids long. The CDR3 spells CASRITGGRGYTF. The sequenced CDR3 bases are TGTGCCAGCAGAATTACAGGGGGCCGGGGC.

About this clone: The read terminates 3 residues ahead of where the CDR3 ends, so the germline J gene completes it. This chain links TRBV5-1 with TRBJ1-5; TRBD1 agrees at 10 bases. The germline V gene encodes CDR1 SGHRS and CDR2 YFSETQ. The junction had 3 bases not matched to a gene; V was cut back by 0 bases and J by 9 bases. This CDR3 is 14 amino acids long. This CDR3 reads CASSLGGQGMPQHF. CDR3 bases read: TGCGCCAGCAGCTTGGGGGGACAGGGGATGCCC.

In terms of frequency, this clone is medium-sized. The read is 3 residues too short to cover the CDR3 end, so that end is filled in from the germline J gene. This sample includes further DNA sequences coding for the same CDR3. The rearrangement links TRBV7-6 to TRBJ2-6; TRBD1 aligns across 7 bases. V lost 1 base and J lost 4; bases outside the gene matches: 4. The CDR3 loop spans 16 amino acids. Germline lookup yields CDR1 SGHVS and CDR2 FNYEAQ. CDR3 region: CASSLGGTAGANVLTF. CDR3 DNA, as far as it was read: TGTGCCAGCAGCTTAGGTGGGACAGCCGGGGCCAACGTC.

In regard to this clone: The CDR3 end is not reached by the read, which stops 3 residues before it; the germline J gene fills it in. V and J are TRBV13 and TRBJ1-1; TRBD1 matches 10 bases. Germline CDR1 reads PRHDT; CDR2 reads FYEKMQ (reference sequence). V was clipped by 3 bases and J by 3 bases; unmatched bases: 1. The CDR3 has 14 residues. The part of the CDR3 DNA that was read is TGTGCCAGCAGCTTGGGACAGGGGCACACTGAA. As protein: CASSLGQGHTE. The whole CDR3 region reads CASSLGQGHTEAFF.

On this clone: The sequenced fragment ends 3 residues before the CDR3 boundary, so the rest is inferred from the germline J gene. The chain joins TRBV30 to TRBJ2-3, with D possibly matching TRBD1 (6 bases). CDR1 GTSNPN and CDR2 SVGIG come from the germline V gene (reference sequence). The CDR3 contains 13 residues. The CDR3 reads CAWTLGLGQPQYF. Incomplete CDR3 DNA: TGTGCCTGGACCCTAGGGCTAGGACAGCCG.

On this clone: The CDR3 end lies 3 residues beyond the end of the read and is filled in from the germline J gene. The chain links TRBV6-1 to TRBJ2-7; a possible D gene is TRBD2 (7 bases). Per the germline V gene, CDR1 is MNHNS and CDR2 is SASEGT. The CDR3 runs 13 residues. Trimming took off 2 bases at V and 6 bases at J, with 11 bases between the two ends. The CDR3 loop reads CASSERGGFEQYF. The covered CDR3 bases are TGTGCCAGCAGTGAAAGGGGGGGGTTCGAG.

Note on this clone: The read falls 3 residues short of the CDR3 end, and the missing part is taken from the germline J gene. The gene calls are TRBV20-1 and TRBJ1-3; 11 bases are a match to TRBD1. Unmatched junction bases numbered 4, after V lost 4 bases and J lost 8 bases. This CDR3 has 13 amino acids. Germline V CDR1 and CDR2: DFQATT, SNEGSKA (reference sequence). The CDR3 DNA, read in part, is TGCAGTGCTATGGGACAGGGGGTTGACACC. Amino acids: CSAMGQGVDT. The whole CDR3 sequence is CSAMGQGVDTIYF.

Judged by frequency, this clone is medium-sized. The sequence runs out 3 residues before the end of the CDR3; the remainder is reconstructed from the germline J gene. J is TRBJ1-4 and V is TRBV18, with D unresolved. The CDR3 has 13 residues. From germline, CDR1 is KGHSH and CDR2 LQKENI. Trimming removed 5 bases at V and 7 bases at J, with 11 bases between. The CDR3 sequence: CASSAESTEKLFF. CDR3 DNA (partial): TGTGCCAGCTCAGCCGAATCTACTGAAAAA. Based on the CDR3 plus reference TRBV18 and TRBJ1-4, the full variable domain is NAGVMQNPRHLVRRRGQEARLRCSPMKGHSHVYWYRQLPEEGLKFMVYLQKENIIDESGMPKERFSAEFPKEGPSILRIQQVVRGDSAAYFCASSAESTEKLFFGSGTQLSVL.

Worth noting for this clone: The read terminates 3 residues before the CDR3 end, so the remaining end is supplied by the germline J gene. This chain joins TRBV4-1 and TRBJ2-7; 9 positions match TRBD1. Losses at the gene ends were 4 bases for V and 0 bases for J; bases not matched to a gene: 4. Germline loops: CDR1 MGHRA, CDR2 YSYEKL. The CDR3 consists of 15 residues. This chain's CDR3 is CASSLGGQGSYEQYF. The CDR3 DNA, read in part, is TGCGCCAGCAGCCTAGGGGGACAGGGCTCCTACGAG.

Comment on this clone: The read terminates 3 residues before the CDR3 end, so the remaining end is supplied by the germline J gene. V usage is TRBV18 and J usage is TRBJ1-1; D is perhaps TRBD1 (5 bases). CDR3 length: 15 amino acids. Germline V gives CDR1 KGHSH, CDR2 LQKENI. V was shortened by 1 base and J by 0 bases, with 9 bases between the two germline ends. Here the CDR3 reads CASSPRAGLNTEAFF. The sequenced part of the CDR3 DNA is TGTGCCAGCTCACCACGGGCAGGGTTGAACACTGAA.

This clone shows up as medium-sized by frequency. Sequencing ends 3 residues short of the CDR3 end; the germline J gene provides the rest. This chain joins TRBV20-1 and TRBJ2-5; possibly TRBD2 for D (6 bases). This CDR3 spans 15 amino acids. CDR1 is DFQATT and CDR2 is SNEGSKA in the germline V gene (reference sequence). V shed 4 bases and J shed 1 base, with 16 bases lying between them. The CDR3 protein is CSATRSSATQETQYF. Partial CDR3 DNA: TGCAGTGCTACTAGATCTAGCGCTACCCAAGAGACC.

Notes on this clone: Read sequence stops 3 residues before the CDR3 end, and the germline J gene provides the missing end. The chain carries TRBV5-1 and TRBJ2-5, with TRBD2 as a possible D gene (5 bases). Germline lookup yields CDR1 SGHRS and CDR2 YFSETQ. V was pared by 3 bases and J by 5 bases, with 8 bases between. The CDR3 is 12 amino acids. The CDR3 sequence: CASSSSGETQYF. The covered CDR3 bases are TGCGCCAGCAGCTCTTCGGGGGAGACC.

With regard to this clone: The read finishes 3 residues shy of the CDR3 end, and the germline J gene is used to complete it. The V call is TRBV10-2, the J call TRBJ2-7; 9 nucleotides line up with TRBD1. This CDR3 spans 12 amino acids. Trimming took 6 bases from V and 4 from J; bases not matched to a gene: 1. Germline V gene lookup returns CDR1 WSHSY and CDR2 SAAADI. The sequenced CDR3 bases are TGCGCCAGCAGGACAGGGGGGTACGAG. Translation: CASRTGGYE. In full, the CDR3 is CASRTGGYEQYF.

In regard to this clone: Read sequence stops 3 residues before the CDR3 end, and the germline J gene provides the missing end. The V and J genes are TRBV19 and TRBJ2-2, with a weak D call TRBD2 (6 bases). Germline CDR1 and CDR2: LNHDA and SQIVND (reference sequence). V lost 6 bases and J 3 bases, leaving 14 bases between the germline ends. The CDR3 is made up of 15 amino acids. This chain's CDR3 is CASRSLATDTGELFF. The covered CDR3 bases are TGTGCCAGTAGGTCTCTAGCGACCGACACCGGGGAG.

Concerning this clone: The CDR3 extends 3 residues past the end of the read, so its final part is completed from the germline J gene. V gene TRBV12-3 or TRBV12-4 combines with J gene TRBJ2-1, with 8 nucleotides matching TRBD2. After removal of 7 bases from V and 5 bases from J, the junction contained 4 bases not matched to a gene. The CDR3 has 13 amino acids. Incomplete CDR3 DNA: TGTGCCAGCAATAGCGGGACGCACAATGAG. Translation: CASNSGTHNE. The CDR3 as a whole reads CASNSGTHNEQFF.

As concerns this clone: The read halts 3 residues ahead of the CDR3 end, with the missing end drawn from the germline J gene. V usage is TRBV2 and J usage is TRBJ2-7, with TRBD2 matching 10 bases. The ends lost 1 base at V and 4 bases at J; junction bases unmatched: 4. This CDR3 region has 15 residues. Germline V gene data show CDR1 as SNHLY and CDR2 as FYNNEI. Partial CDR3 DNA: TGTGCCAGCAGTGAAGAGCGGGAGGGTAGGTACGAG. It specifies CASSEEREGRYE. The whole CDR3 is CASSEEREGRYEQYF.